The 13 T cell receptor beta chains given below trace back to one sample, sequenced in a study of cytomegalovirus exposure and HLA in healthy donors. 60 Vbeta and 13 Jbeta primers were used in PCR. This table comes from immunoSEQ multiplex PCR, and its TCRdb copy is limited to in-frame clones, with some not included. Of around 260,000 clones in the sample, 80% were seen once. The sample taken for sequencing was PBMCs. Receptors originate from a girl aged 2 to 9 in good health and CMV-seronegative.

This chain joins TRBV7-3 and TRBJ2-3; 11 bases fit TRBD2. This CDR3 region has 16 residues. V shed 5 bases and J 1 base; nucleotides not matched to a gene: 5. Germline loops: CDR1 SGHTA, CDR2 FQGTGA. The chain's CDR3 is CASSKTLAGGTDTQYF. The CDR3, as DNA: TGTGCCAGCAGCAAAACACTAGCGGGGGGCACAGATACGCAGTATTTT.

The chain carries TRBV9 and TRBJ2-5; D may be TRBD1 (6 bases). The ends were cut back, 3 bases at V and 1 base at J, with 10 bases in the middle. Germline V gene sequence: CDR1 SGDLS, CDR2 YYNGEE. The CDR3 contains 14 residues. The CDR3 DNA reads as TGTGCCAGCAGCGACGGACAGTCCCAAGAGACCCAGTACTTC. It is translated as CASSDGQSQETQYF.

The CDR3 DNA is TGTGCCACCAGCAGAGAGATGATCAGGGGAGGGACCGGGGAGCTGTTTTTT. Translating it yields CATSREMIRGGTGELFF. This rearrangement joins TRBV15 to TRBJ2-2; maybe TRBD2 (7 bases). This CDR3 region has 17 residues. CDR1 and CDR2 from the germline V gene are LNHNV and YYDKDF (reference sequence). V dropped 0 bases and J dropped 5 bases, with 16 bases sitting between them.

Note on this clone: Other DNA sequences of this sample code for an identical CDR3. V is TRBV6-5 and J is TRBJ2-1; D may be TRBD2 (7 bases). This CDR3 has 15 amino acids. The V end lost 2 bases, the J end lost 4 bases, and 12 bases lay between the germline ends. In germline, CDR1 is MNHEY, CDR2 SVGAGI. Here the CDR3 reads CASSYGGAPYNEQFF. In DNA form, the CDR3 reads TGTGCCAGCAGTTACGGGGGGGCGCCGTACAATGAGCAGTTCTTC.

The DNA for the CDR3 is TGTGCCAGCAGCCAGGGTGTGACGGGAGGGAGGGAGACCCAGTACTTC. Its translation is CASSQGVTGGRETQYF. The V and J genes are TRBV4-2 and TRBJ2-5, with 8 bases aligning to TRBD2. J lost 5 bases, V lost 3 bases, and 11 bases had no gene match. CDR1 and CDR2 from the germline V gene are LGHNA and YNFKEQ. The CDR3 consists of 16 residues.

The V call is TRBV6-6, the J call TRBJ2-7, with TRBD2 matching over 11 bases. The CDR3 is 15 amino acids. Looked up from germline, CDR1 is MNHNY and CDR2 is SVGAGI (reference sequence). V shed 5 bases and J 4 bases; nucleotides not matched to a gene: 7. The chain's CDR3 is CASSGTSGAIYEQYF. The CDR3 nucleotides are TGTGCCAGCAGTGGGACTAGCGGAGCGATTTACGAGCAGTACTTC.

The chain has TRBV19 and TRBJ2-7; 13 nucleotides match TRBD2. Trimming at V came to 6 bases and at J to 8 bases, leaving 25 bases not matched to a gene. CDR1 is LNHDA, CDR2 SQIVND, per germline (reference sequence). This CDR3 has 20 residues. The CDR3 DNA reads as TGTGCCAGTAGCCCACGGGGCCAATATCCGGGACTAGCGGGATTAATCAAGCAGTACTTC. It specifies CASSPRGQYPGLAGLIKQYF.

This clone is a singleton in its sample. The chain links TRBV27 to TRBJ1-2; 10 positions agree with TRBD1. The length of the CDR3 is 15 residues. Germline V gene sequence: CDR1 MNHEY, CDR2 SMNVEV (reference sequence). J lost 5 bases, V lost 2 bases, and 5 bases had no gene match. CDR3 region: CASSLGDRGLYGYTF. As DNA, the CDR3 is TGTGCCAGCAGTTTAGGGGACAGGGGATTATATGGCTACACCTTC.

This clone occurred a few times. The chain uses TRBV11-2 and TRBJ2-7; D is ambiguous. The CDR3 contains 11 residues. Germline CDR1 is SGHAT and CDR2 is FQNNGV. Trimming stripped 4 bases from V and 3 bases from J, with 4 bases between. The CDR3 spells CASSWHYEQYF. The CDR3 DNA reads as TGTGCCAGCAGCTGGCACTACGAGCAGTACTTC. The whole variable domain, filled in from reference TRBV11-2 and TRBJ2-7, reads EAGVAQSPRYKIIEKRQSVAFWCNPISGHATLYWYQQILGQGPKLLIQFQNNGVVDDSQLPKDRFSAERLKGVDSTLKIQPAKLEDSAVYLCASSWHYEQYFGPGTRLTVT.

The chain carries TRBV4-2 and TRBJ2-3; 7 nucleotides match TRBD2. V lost 5 bases and J lost 0; bases outside the gene matches: 8. The CDR3 sequence is 16 residues long. Germline V gene sequence: CDR1 LGHNA, CDR2 YNFKEQ. CDR3 coding DNA: TGTGCCAGCAGCAGCTGGGGGGGGTCTAGCACAGATACGCAGTATTTT. Encoded protein: CASSSWGGSSTDTQYF.

The chain recombines TRBV28 with TRBJ1-5; unclear D gene. V lost 7 bases, J lost 5 bases, and 18 bases lay in between. Germline loops: CDR1 MDHEN, CDR2 SYDVKM. The CDR3 totals 15 residues. The CDR3 protein is CASILEETSDQPQHF. CDR3 nucleotide sequence: TGTGCCAGCATACTTGAGGAGACGAGTGATCAGCCCCAGCATTTT.

The V call is TRBV5-5, the J call TRBJ1-4, with D possibly TRBD1 on 5 matching bases. Germline V gene sequence: CDR1 SGHKS, CDR2 YYEKEE (reference sequence). V dropped 3 bases and J dropped 2 bases, with 11 bases sitting between them. This CDR3 spans 15 amino acids. Here the CDR3 reads CASSSQGATNEKLFF. In nucleotides, the CDR3 is TGTGCCAGCAGCTCGCAGGGCGCGACTAATGAAAAACTGTTTTTT.

The chain recombines TRBV12-5 with TRBJ1-5; 7 positions agree with TRBD1. This CDR3 region has 15 residues. With 1 base clipped from V and 6 bases from J, the junction kept 6 bases outside the gene matches. Germline V lookup: CDR1 LGHNT, CDR2 FRNRAP. The chain's CDR3 is CASGLGQGKGQPQHF. CDR3 DNA: TGTGCTAGTGGTTTGGGACAGGGAAAGGGTCAGCCCCAGCATTTT.